Sequencing of this T cell receptor beta chain was carried out in a study of shared clonotypes between healthy human individuals. Whole-study findings and limits: In a handful of donors, approximately 5% of naive CD4 clonotypes appeared in common.

TCRdb's table, derived via immunoSEQ multiplex PCR, lists solely in-frame clones and lacks some. Found here are 2 million to 3 million clones, 80% to 95% of them singletons; the top ten hold 0.36%. With regard to this clone: Antigen: not known.

Unmatched junction bases numbered 13, after V lost 3 bases and J lost 7 bases. This CDR3 comprises 16 residues. From germline, CDR1 is MNHNS and CDR2 SASEGT. Sequencing input: naive CD4+ T cells from PBMCs. Subset denoted: CD45RA+ positively selected. This TCR came from a man aged 18-30 years in good health. Some clones in this sample may be carry-over from other donors' samples. The chain combines TRBV6-1 with TRBJ1-2, with 8 positions matching TRBD1. CDR3 region: CASSEKPGTGSRGYTF. CDR3 nucleotide sequence: TGTGCCAGCAGTGAGAAGCCCGGGACAGGAAGTCGTGGCTACACCTTC.